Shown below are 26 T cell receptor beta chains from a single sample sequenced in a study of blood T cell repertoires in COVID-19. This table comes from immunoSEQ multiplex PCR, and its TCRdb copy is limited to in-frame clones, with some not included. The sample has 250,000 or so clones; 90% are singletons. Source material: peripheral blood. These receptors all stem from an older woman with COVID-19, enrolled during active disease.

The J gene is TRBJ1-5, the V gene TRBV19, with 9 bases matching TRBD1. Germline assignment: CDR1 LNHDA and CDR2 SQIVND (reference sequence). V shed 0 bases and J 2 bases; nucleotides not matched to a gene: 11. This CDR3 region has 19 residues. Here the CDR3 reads CASSIDPGTGSYGNQPQHF. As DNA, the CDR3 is TGTGCCAGTAGTATAGATCCGGGGACAGGGTCCTATGGCAATCAGCCCCAGCATTTT. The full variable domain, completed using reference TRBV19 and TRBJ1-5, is DGGITQSPKYLFRKEGQNVTLSCEQNLNHDAMYWYRQDPGQGLRLIYYSQIVNDFQKGDIAEGYSVSREKKESFPLTVTSAQKNPTAFYLCASSIDPGTGSYGNQPQHFGDGTRLSIL.

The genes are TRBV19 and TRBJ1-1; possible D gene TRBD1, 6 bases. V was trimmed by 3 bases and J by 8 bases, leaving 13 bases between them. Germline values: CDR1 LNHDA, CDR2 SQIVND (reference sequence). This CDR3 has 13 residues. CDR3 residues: CASSMGRGREAFF. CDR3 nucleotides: TGTGCCAGTAGTATGGGCAGGGGACGAGAAGCTTTCTTT.

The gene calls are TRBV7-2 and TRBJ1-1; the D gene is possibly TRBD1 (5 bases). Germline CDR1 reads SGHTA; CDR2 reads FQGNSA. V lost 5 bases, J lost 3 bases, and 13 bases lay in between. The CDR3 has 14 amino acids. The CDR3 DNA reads TGTGCCAGCAGCGCCCGGGGGACGTACACTGAAGCTTTCTTT. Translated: CASSARGTYTEAFF.

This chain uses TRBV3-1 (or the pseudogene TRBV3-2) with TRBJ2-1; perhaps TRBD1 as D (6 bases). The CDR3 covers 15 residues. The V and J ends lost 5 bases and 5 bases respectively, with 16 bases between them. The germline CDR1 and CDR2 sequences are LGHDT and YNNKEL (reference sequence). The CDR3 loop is CASSRGTWRDNEQFF. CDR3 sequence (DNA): TGTGCCAGCAGCAGGGGGACATGGCGGGACAATGAGCAGTTCTTC.

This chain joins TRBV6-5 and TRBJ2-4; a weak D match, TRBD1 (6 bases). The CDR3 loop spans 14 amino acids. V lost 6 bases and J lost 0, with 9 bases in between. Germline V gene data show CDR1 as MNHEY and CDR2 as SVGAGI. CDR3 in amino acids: CASRVQGAKNIQYF. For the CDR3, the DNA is TGTGCCAGCAGGGTACAGGGAGCCAAAAACATTCAGTACTTC.

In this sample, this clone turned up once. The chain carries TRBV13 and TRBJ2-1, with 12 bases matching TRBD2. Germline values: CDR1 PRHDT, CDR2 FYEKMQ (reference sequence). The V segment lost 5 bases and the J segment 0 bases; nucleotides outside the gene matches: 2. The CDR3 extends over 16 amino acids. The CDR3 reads CASSTTSGSSYNEQFF. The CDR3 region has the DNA TGTGCCAGCAGCACGACTAGCGGGAGCTCCTACAATGAGCAGTTCTTC. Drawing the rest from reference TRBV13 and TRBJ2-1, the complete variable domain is AAGVIQSPRHLIKEKRETATLKCYPIPRHDTVYWYQQGPGQDPQFLISFYEKMQSDKGSIPDRFSAQQFSDYHSELNMSSLELGDSALYFCASSTTSGSSYNEQFFGPGTRLTVL.

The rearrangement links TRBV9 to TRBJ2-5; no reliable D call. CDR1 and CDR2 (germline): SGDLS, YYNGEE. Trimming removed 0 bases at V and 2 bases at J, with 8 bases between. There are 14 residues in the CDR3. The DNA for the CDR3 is TGTGCCAGCAGCGTAGATGGCAGACAAGAGACCCAGTACTTC. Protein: CASSVDGRQETQYF.

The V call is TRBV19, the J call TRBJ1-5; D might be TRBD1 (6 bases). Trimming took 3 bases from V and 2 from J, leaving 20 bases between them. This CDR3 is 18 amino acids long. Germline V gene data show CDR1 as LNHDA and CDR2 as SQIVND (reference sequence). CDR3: CASSIGLAGESRNQPQHF. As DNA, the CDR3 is TGTGCCAGTAGTATCGGGTTGGCAGGGGAGTCTCGCAATCAGCCCCAGCATTTT. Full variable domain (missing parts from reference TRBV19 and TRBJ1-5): DGGITQSPKYLFRKEGQNVTLSCEQNLNHDAMYWYRQDPGQGLRLIYYSQIVNDFQKGDIAEGYSVSREKKESFPLTVTSAQKNPTAFYLCASSIGLAGESRNQPQHFGDGTRLSIL.

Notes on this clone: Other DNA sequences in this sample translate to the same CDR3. The DNA for the CDR3 is TGCGCCAGCAGCCCAGACCCGGAGGAGCCCCAGCATTTT. It encodes CASSPDPEEPQHF. This rearrangement joins TRBV4-3 to TRBJ1-5, with D unresolved. Germline CDR1 reads LGHNA; CDR2 reads YSLEER. The CDR3 is 13 residues long. V was clipped by 4 bases and J by 8 bases, with 12 bases between them.

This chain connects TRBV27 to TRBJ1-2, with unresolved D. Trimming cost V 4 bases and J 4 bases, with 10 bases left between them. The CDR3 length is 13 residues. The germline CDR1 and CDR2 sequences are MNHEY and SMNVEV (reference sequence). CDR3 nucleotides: TGTGCCAGCAGTTATAGACTAGGCTATGGCTACACCTTC. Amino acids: CASSYRLGYGYTF.

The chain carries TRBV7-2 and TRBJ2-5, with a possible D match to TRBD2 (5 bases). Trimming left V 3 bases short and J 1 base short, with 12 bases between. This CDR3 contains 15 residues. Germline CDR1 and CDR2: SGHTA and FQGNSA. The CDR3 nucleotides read TGTGCCAGCAGCTTTTCTTGGACTGGCCAAGAGACCCAGTACTTC. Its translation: CASSFSWTGQETQYF.

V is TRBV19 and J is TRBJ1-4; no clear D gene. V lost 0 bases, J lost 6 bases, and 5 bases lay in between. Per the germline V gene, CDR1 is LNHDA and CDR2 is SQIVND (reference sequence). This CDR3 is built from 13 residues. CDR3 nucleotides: TGTGCCAGTAGTATAGATAAGCATGAAAAACTGTTTTTT. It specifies CASSIDKHEKLFF.

Written as DNA, the CDR3 is TGCGCCAGCAGCCAAGATTTGGGGGGGGCCCACGGTACGCAGTATTTT. Its protein product is CASSQDLGGAHGTQYF. The V and J genes are TRBV4-3 and TRBJ2-3; TRBD2 might be the D (7 bases). With 0 bases removed from V and 8 bases from J, the gap between germline ends came to 18 bases. CDR1 is LGHNA and CDR2 is YSLEER in the germline V gene. The CDR3 loop spans 16 amino acids.

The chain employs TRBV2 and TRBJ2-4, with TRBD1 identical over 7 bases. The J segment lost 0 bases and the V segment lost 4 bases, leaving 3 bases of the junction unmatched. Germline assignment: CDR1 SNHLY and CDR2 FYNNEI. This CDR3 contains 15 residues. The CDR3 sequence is CASSGTGGAKNIQYF. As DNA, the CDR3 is TGTGCCAGCAGTGGGACAGGTGGAGCCAAAAACATTCAGTACTTC.

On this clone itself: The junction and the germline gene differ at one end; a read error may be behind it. CDR3 sequence (DNA): TGCGCCAGTACCGGGACAGGGAACCCCGGGGAGCTGTTTTTT. Translation: CASTGTGNPGELFF. This chain joins TRBV4-3 and TRBJ2-2; 9 bases map to TRBD1. The CDR3 contains 14 residues. Per the germline V gene, CDR1 is LGHNA and CDR2 is YSLEER.

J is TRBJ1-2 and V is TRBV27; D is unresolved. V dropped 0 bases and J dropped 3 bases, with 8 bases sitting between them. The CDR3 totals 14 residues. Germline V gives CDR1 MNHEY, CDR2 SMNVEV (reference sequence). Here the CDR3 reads CASSLSRGHYGYTF. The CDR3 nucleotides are TGTGCCAGCAGTTTATCGCGGGGTCACTATGGCTACACCTTC.

The chain's CDR3 is CASSPRGDSYEQYF. CDR3 DNA: TGTGCCAGCTCACCTCGGGGGGACTCCTACGAGCAGTACTTC. The chain combines TRBV18 with TRBJ2-7, with 7 bases fitting TRBD2. This CDR3 has 14 amino acids. CDR1 is KGHSH and CDR2 is LQKENI in the germline V gene. Trimming removed 3 bases from V and 0 bases from J; junction bases left unmatched: 2.

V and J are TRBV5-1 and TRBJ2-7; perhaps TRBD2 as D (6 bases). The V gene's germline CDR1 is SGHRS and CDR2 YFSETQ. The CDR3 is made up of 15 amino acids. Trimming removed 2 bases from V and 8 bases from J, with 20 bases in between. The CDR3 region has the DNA TGCGCCAGCAGCTTTGGACGCGGGACGGAAATGAAGCAGTACTTC. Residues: CASSFGRGTEMKQYF.

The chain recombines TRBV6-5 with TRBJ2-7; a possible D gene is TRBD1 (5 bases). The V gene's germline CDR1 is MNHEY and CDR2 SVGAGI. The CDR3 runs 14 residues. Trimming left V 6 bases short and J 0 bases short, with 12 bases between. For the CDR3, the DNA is TGTGCCAGCAGCACAACGGACAACTCCTACGAGCAGTACTTC. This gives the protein CASSTTDNSYEQYF.

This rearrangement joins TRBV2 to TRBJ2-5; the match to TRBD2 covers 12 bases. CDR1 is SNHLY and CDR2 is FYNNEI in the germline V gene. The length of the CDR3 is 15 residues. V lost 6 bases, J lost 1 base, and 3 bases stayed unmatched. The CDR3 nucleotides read TGTGCCAGCAGGCAACTAGCGGGGGGCCAAGAGACCCAGTACTTC. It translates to CASRQLAGGQETQYF.

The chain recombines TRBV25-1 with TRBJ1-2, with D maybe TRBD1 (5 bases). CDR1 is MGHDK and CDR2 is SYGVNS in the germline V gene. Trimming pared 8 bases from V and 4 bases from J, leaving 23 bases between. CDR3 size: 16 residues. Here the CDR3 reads CASRPGLGDPGYGYTF. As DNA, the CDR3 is TGTGCCAGCCGCCCGGGACTAGGGGATCCGGGCTATGGCTACACCTTC.

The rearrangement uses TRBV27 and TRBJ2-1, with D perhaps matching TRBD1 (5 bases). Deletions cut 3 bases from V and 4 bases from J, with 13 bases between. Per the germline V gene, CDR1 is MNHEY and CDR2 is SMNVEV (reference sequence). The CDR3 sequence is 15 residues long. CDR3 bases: TGTGCCAGCAGTTTCGCTAAAAAGGGGTACAATGAGCAGTTCTTC. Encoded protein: CASSFAKKGYNEQFF.

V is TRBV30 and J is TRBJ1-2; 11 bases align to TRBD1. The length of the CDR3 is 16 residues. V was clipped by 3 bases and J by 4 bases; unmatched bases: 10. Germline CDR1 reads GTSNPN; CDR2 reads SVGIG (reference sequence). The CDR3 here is CAWRTWDRGNRYGYTF. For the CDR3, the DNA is TGTGCCTGGAGGACCTGGGACAGGGGGAACCGCTATGGCTACACCTTC.

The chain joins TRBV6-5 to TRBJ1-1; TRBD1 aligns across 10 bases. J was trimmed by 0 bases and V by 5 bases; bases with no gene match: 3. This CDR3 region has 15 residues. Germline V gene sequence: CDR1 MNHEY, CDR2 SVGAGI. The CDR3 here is CASSRDRGLNTEAFF. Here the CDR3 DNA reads TGTGCCAGCAGTAGGGACAGGGGCCTGAACACTGAAGCTTTCTTT.

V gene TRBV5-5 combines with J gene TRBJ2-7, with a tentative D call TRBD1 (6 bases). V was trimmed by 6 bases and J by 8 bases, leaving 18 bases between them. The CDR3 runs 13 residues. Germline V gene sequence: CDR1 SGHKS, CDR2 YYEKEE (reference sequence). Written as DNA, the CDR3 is TGTGCCAGCACTACTGGGGGCTCCTTAAAGCAGTACTTC. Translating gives CASTTGGSLKQYF.

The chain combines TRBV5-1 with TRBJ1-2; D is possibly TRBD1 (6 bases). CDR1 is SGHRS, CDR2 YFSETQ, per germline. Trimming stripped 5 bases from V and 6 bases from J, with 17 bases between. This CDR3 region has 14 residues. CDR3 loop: CASSLEGQSDGYTF. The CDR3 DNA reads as TGCGCCAGCAGTCTTGAGGGACAAAGCGATGGCTACACCTTC.